Listed here are 14 T cell receptor beta chains from one sample, sequenced in a study of blood T cell repertoires in COVID-19. Some clones are missing from TCRdb's copy, which holds only in-frame ones; the method was immunoSEQ multiplex PCR. This sample has around 150,000 clones, with just under 85% found just once. Source material: peripheral blood. The source is a woman older than 75 with acute or convalescent COVID-19.

The chain couples TRBV14 to TRBJ2-5; D is unresolved. CDR1 and CDR2 (germline): SGHDN, FVKESK. V was shortened by 4 bases and J by 2 bases, with 5 bases between the two germline ends. CDR3 length equals 12 residues. As DNA, the CDR3 is TGTGCCAGCAGCCGGCAACAAGAGACCCAGTACTTC. This sequence encodes CASSRQQETQYF.

The chain combines TRBV30 with TRBJ1-2; D is undetermined. V was trimmed by 0 bases and J by 8 bases, leaving 7 bases between them. Germline CDR1 reads GTSNPN; CDR2 reads SVGIG (reference sequence). This CDR3 contains 11 residues. CDR3 DNA: TGTGCCTGGAGTGTCGGAGGAGGCTACACCTTC. Translating it yields CAWSVGGGYTF.

The V gene is TRBV7-6, the J gene TRBJ2-7; 13 nucleotides align to TRBD2. The CDR3 loop spans 17 amino acids. The V and J ends lost 5 bases and 1 base, in that order; junction bases with no gene match: 8. Germline V CDR1 and CDR2: SGHVS, FNYEAQ. CDR3 in amino acids: CASSLGTSGTSSYEQYF. The DNA of the CDR3 is TGTGCCAGCAGCCTTGGGACTAGCGGGACCTCTTCCTACGAGCAGTACTTC. The full variable domain, rest sourced from reference TRBV7-6 and TRBJ2-7, is GAGVSQSPRYKVTKRGQDVALRCDPISGHVSLYWYRQALGQGPEFLTYFNYEAQQDKSGLPNDRFSAERPEGSISTLTIQRTEQRDSAMYRCASSLGTSGTSSYEQYFGPGTRLTVT.

This chain uses TRBV3-1 (or the pseudogene TRBV3-2) with TRBJ2-1, with 10 positions matching TRBD2. Germline V gene sequence: CDR1 LGHDT, CDR2 YNNKEL (reference sequence). The CDR3 runs 16 residues. Trimming took 0 bases from V and 8 from J; bases not matched to a gene: 7. This CDR3 reads CASSQDPAGGPDEQFF. Here the CDR3 DNA reads TGTGCCAGCAGCCAAGATCCAGCGGGAGGGCCGGATGAGCAGTTCTTC.

This clone has only one observation. The V call is TRBV15, the J call TRBJ1-2; 8 nucleotides match TRBD1. Germline CDR1 is LNHNV and CDR2 is YYDKDF (reference sequence). This CDR3 has 12 amino acids. V was pared by 4 bases and J by 7 bases, with 2 bases of the junction left unmatched. CDR3 nucleotide sequence: TGTGCCACCAGCACAGGGGGCCTTGGCTACACCTTC. This sequence encodes CATSTGGLGYTF.

The rearrangement joins TRBV7-9 to TRBJ2-1, with 10 bases aligning to TRBD1. After removal of 4 bases from V and 5 bases from J, the junction contained 5 bases not matched to a gene. The CDR3 sequence is 15 residues long. Germline CDR1 is SEHNR and CDR2 is FQNEAQ (reference sequence). CDR3 in DNA: TGTGCCAGCAGCTCAAGGACAGGGGGGAACAATGAGCAGTTCTTC. Residues: CASSSRTGGNNEQFF.

This clone is a singleton in its sample. The chain uses TRBV29-1 and TRBJ2-5; 10 bases fit TRBD2. The CDR3 is made up of 12 amino acids. V was pared by 7 bases and J by 7 bases, with 6 bases of the junction left unmatched. Germline CDR1 SQVTM, CDR2 ANQGSEA. The CDR3 is CSASGSGGTQYF. CDR3 in DNA: TGCAGCGCTAGCGGGAGCGGGGGGACCCAGTACTTC. Full variable domain (missing parts from reference TRBV29-1 and TRBJ2-5): SAVISQKPSRDICQRGTSLTIQCQVDSQVTMMFWYRQQPGQSLTLIATANQGSEATYESGFVIDKFPISRPNLTFSTLTVSNMSPEDSSIYLCSASGSGGTQYFGPGTRLLVL.

The chain couples TRBV2 to TRBJ2-1; no clear D. Trimming left V 0 bases short and J 10 bases short, with 10 bases between. The V gene's germline CDR1 is SNHLY and CDR2 FYNNEI. This CDR3 is 13 amino acids long. CDR3 coding DNA: TGTGCCAGCAGTGAAGCGCGGCCCGAAGAGCAGTTCTTC. Encoded protein: CASSEARPEEQFF.

The V gene is TRBV6-5, the J gene TRBJ2-1; TRBD2 matches 10 bases. V shed 0 bases, J shed 7 bases, and the junction held 6 bases outside the gene matches. The CDR3 loop spans 16 amino acids. Germline V gene data show CDR1 as MNHEY and CDR2 as SVGAGI. CDR3 coding DNA: TGTGCCAGCAGTTACTCAGGGCTAGCGGGAGTAAATGAGCAGTTCTTC. It codes for CASSYSGLAGVNEQFF.

The rearrangement links TRBV4-3 to TRBJ1-5; D is possibly TRBD1 (5 bases). The CDR3 extends over 15 amino acids. Trimming left V 4 bases short and J 1 base short, with 11 bases between. CDR1 is LGHNA and CDR2 is YSLEER in the germline V gene. The CDR3 nucleotides are TGCGCCAGCAGCCCCCGACGGGGGAGCAATCAGCCCCAGCATTTT. It encodes CASSPRRGSNQPQHF.

CDR3 sequence: CASSFSGGGSYGYTF. CDR3 nucleotides: TGTGCCAGCAGCTTCAGCGGGGGGGGTAGCTATGGCTACACCTTC. This chain uses TRBV5-4 with TRBJ1-2; D is possibly TRBD1 (5 bases). Trimming stripped 2 bases from V and 4 bases from J, with 15 bases between. Germline CDR1 is SGHNT and CDR2 is YYREEE (reference sequence). This CDR3 has 15 amino acids.

The V gene is TRBV5-1, the J gene TRBJ1-1; D is possibly TRBD1 (5 bases). Trimming removed 4 bases at V and 1 base at J, with 11 bases between. The CDR3 extends over 14 amino acids. The germline gives CDR1 SGHRS, CDR2 YFSETQ. The CDR3 bases are TGCGCCAGCAGCCCCAGGGTTTGGAACACTGAAGCTTTCTTT. It codes for CASSPRVWNTEAFF. Complete variable domain (other parts from reference TRBV5-1 and TRBJ1-1): KAGVTQTPRYLIKTRGQQVTLSCSPISGHRSVSWYQQTPGQGLQFLFEYFSETQRNKGNFPGRFSGRQFSNSRSEMNVSTLELGDSALYLCASSPRVWNTEAFFGQGTRLTVV.

Here the CDR3 reads CASSYQGQGNSPLHF. The CDR3 DNA follows: TGTGCCAGCAGTTACCAGGGACAGGGCAATTCACCCCTCCACTTT. The chain has TRBV6-6 and TRBJ1-6, with 9 bases that match TRBD1. CDR1 and CDR2 (germline): MNHNY, SVGAGI (reference sequence). This CDR3 contains 15 residues. Losses at the gene ends were 2 bases for V and 7 bases for J; bases not matched to a gene: 3.

The V and J genes are TRBV4-1 and TRBJ2-1; tentative D call: TRBD2 (6 bases). This CDR3 has 16 residues. V shed 1 base and J shed 5 bases, with 15 bases lying between them. Looked up from germline, CDR1 is MGHRA and CDR2 is YSYEKL. The CDR3 nucleotides read TGCGCCAGCAGCCAAGTGGGAGCGGGCCTCAACAATGAGCAGTTCTTC. It specifies CASSQVGAGLNNEQFF.